The clone carrying this T cell receptor beta chain was detected once. Its antigen is still unknown. The trim removed 4 bases at V and 5 bases at J, leaving 6 bases unmatched. The CDR3 covers 16 residues. This entry is derived from a study of cytomegalovirus exposure and HLA in healthy donors. Study-wide results and caveats: Productive status was seen about 87% or about 30% of the time for most TCR beta V segments in an earlier analysis. Reported findings show TCR beta sequences accurately forecast HLA-A and HLA-B alleles in most subjects. Some V segments, including TRBV6-2 and TRBV6-3, were excluded as indistinguishable.

Researchers ran the PCR with 60 Vbeta and 13 Jbeta primers. Only in-frame clones appear in the TCRdb table, and some are missing; sequencing was by immunoSEQ multiplex PCR. The sample lists some 70,000 clones; about 75% were seen once. V gene TRBV6-7 combines with J gene TRBJ1-5, with 12 bases fitting TRBD1. TRBV6-7 is an ORF; its function is uncertain. This clonotype was obtained from a man aged 18 to 30 in good health and CMV-seronegative. The sample consisted of PBMCs. The CDR3 DNA follows: TGTGCCAGCAGTTCGGGACAGGGGGCTTCGGATCAGCCCCAGCATTTT. This translates into CASSSGQGASDQPQHF.